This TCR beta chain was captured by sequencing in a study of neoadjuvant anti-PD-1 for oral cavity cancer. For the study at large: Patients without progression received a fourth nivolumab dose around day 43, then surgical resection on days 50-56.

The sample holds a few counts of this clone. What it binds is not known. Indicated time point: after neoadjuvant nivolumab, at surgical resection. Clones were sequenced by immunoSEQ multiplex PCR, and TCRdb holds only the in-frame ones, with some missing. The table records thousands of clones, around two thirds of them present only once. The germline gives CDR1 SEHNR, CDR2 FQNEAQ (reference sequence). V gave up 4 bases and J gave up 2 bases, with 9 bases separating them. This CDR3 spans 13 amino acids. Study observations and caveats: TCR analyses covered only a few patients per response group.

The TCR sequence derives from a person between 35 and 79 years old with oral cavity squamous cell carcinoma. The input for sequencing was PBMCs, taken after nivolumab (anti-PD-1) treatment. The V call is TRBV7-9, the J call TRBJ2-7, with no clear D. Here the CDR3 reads CASSSSGAYEQYF. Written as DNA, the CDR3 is TGTGCCAGCAGCTCTAGTGGGGCCTACGAGCAGTACTTC.